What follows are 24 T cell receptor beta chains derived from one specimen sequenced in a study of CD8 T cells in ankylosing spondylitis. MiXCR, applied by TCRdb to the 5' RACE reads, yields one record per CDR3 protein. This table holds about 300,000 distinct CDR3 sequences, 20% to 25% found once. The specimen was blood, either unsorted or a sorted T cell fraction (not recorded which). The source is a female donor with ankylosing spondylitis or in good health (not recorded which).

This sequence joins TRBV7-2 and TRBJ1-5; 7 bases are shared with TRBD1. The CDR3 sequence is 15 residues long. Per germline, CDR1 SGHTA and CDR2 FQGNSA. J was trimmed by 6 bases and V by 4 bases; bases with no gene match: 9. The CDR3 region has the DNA TGTGCCAGCAGCTCCCAGACAGGGATTGGTCAGCCCCAGCATTTT. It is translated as CASSSQTGIGQPQHF.

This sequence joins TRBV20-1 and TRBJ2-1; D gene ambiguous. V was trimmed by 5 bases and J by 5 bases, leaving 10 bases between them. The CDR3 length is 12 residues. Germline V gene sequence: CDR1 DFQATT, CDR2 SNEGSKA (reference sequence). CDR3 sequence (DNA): TGCAGTGCTCCTCCCCTGCACAATGAGCAGTTCTTC. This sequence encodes CSAPPLHNEQFF.

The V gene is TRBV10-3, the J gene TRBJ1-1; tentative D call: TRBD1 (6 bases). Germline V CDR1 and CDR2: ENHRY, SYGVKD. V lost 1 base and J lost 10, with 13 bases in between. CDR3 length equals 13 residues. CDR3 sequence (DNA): TGTGCCATCAGTGAGTTTCCAGGGGCGGGAGCTTTCTTT. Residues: CAISEFPGAGAFF.

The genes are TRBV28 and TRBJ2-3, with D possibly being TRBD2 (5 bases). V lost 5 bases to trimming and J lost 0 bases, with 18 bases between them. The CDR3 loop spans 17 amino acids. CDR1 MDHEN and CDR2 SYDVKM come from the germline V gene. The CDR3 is CASSPSPGITSTDTQYF. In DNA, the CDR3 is TGTGCCAGCAGTCCCTCCCCGGGGATCACTAGCACAGATACGCAGTATTTT.

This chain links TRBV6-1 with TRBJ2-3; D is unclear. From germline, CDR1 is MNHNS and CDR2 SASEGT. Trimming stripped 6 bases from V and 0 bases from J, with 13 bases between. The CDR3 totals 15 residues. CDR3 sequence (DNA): TGTGCCAGCAGACGCTTGGGCGCTAGCACAGATACGCAGTATTTT. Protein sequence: CASRRLGASTDTQYF.

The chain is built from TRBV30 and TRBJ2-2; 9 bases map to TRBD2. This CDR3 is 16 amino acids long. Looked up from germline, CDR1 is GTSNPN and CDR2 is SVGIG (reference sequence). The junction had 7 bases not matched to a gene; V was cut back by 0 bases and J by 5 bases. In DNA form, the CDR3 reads TGTGCCTGGAGTGTACGTCGACTAGCGGTGACCGGGGAGCTGTTTTTT. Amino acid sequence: CAWSVRRLAVTGELFF.

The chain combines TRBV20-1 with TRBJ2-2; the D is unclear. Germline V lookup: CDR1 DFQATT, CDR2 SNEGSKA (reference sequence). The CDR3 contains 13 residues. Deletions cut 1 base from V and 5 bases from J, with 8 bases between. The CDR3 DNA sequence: TGCAGTGCTAGAGCCCCCGGGACCGGGGAGCTGTTTTTT. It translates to CSARAPGTGELFF.

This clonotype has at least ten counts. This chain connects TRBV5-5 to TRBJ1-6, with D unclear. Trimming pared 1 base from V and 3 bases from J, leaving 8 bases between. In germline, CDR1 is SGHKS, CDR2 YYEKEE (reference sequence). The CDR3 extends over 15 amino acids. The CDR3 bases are TGTGCCAGCAGCTTGATTCTTAACTATAATTCACCCCTCCACTTT. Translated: CASSLILNYNSPLHF.

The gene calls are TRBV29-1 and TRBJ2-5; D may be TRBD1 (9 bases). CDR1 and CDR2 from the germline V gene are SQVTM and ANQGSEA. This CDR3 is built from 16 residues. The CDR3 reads CTVGGVTGGFTETQYF. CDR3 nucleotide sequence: TGCACCGTCGGGGGGGTGACAGGGGGTTTTACGGAGACCCAGTACTTC.

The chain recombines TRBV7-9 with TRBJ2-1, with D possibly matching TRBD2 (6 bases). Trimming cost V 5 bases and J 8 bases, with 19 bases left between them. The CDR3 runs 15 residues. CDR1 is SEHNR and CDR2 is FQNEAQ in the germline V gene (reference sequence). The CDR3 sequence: CASSPLTGVVHEQFF. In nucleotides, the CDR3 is TGTGCCAGCAGCCCTCTCACGGGAGTGGTTCATGAGCAGTTCTTC.

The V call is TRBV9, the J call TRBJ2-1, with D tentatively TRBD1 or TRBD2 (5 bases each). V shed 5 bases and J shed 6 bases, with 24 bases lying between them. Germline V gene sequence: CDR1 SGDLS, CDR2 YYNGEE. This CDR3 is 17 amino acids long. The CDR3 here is CASRVTYGGAQPNEQFF. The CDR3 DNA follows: TGTGCCAGCAGAGTCACCTATGGGGGAGCCCAACCCAATGAGCAGTTCTTC.

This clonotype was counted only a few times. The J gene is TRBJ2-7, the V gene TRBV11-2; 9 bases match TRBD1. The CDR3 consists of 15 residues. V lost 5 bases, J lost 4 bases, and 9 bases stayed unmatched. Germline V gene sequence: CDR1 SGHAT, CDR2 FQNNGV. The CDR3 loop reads CASSQQGQGRYEQYF. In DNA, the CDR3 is TGTGCCAGCAGCCAACAGGGACAGGGTCGGTACGAGCAGTACTTC.

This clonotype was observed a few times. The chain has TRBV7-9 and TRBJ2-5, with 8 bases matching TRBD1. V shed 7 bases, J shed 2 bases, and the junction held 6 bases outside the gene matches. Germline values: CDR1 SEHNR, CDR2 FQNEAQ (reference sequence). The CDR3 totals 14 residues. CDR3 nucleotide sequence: TGTGCCAGCACCCCGGGACAGGTTCAAGAGACCCAGTACTTC. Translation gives CASTPGQVQETQYF. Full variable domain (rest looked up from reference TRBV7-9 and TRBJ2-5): DTGVSQNPRHKITKRGQNVTFRCDPISEHNRLYWYRQTLGQGPEFLTYFQNEAQLEKSRLLSDRFSAERPKGSFSTLEIQRTEQGDSAMYLCASTPGQVQETQYFGPGTRLLVL.

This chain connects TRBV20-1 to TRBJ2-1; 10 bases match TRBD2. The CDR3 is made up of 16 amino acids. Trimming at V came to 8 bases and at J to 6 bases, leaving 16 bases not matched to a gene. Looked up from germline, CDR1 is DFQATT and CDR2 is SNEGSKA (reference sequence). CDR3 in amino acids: CSPSKVAGGIFNEQFF. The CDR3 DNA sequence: TGCAGTCCAAGTAAGGTAGCGGGAGGAATATTCAATGAGCAGTTCTTC.

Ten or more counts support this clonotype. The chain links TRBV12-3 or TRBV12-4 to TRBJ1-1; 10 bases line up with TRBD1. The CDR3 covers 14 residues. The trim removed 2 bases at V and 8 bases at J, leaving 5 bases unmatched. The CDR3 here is CASSLRDRGGEAFF. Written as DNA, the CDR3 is TGTGCCAGCAGTTTAAGGGACAGGGGAGGGGAAGCTTTCTTT.

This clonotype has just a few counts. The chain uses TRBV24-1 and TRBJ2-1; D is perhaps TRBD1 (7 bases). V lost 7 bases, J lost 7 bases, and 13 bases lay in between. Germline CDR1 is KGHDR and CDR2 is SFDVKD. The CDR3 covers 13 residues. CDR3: CATSQGGRNEQFF. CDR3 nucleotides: TGTGCCACCAGCCAGGGGGGAAGAAATGAGCAGTTCTTC.

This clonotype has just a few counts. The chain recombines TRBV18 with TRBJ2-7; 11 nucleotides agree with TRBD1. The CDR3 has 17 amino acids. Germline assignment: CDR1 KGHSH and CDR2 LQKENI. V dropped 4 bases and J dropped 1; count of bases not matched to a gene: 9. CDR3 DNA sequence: TGTGCCAGCTCACAGGTGACCGGGACAGGGGGTTCCTACGAGCAGTACTTC. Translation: CASSQVTGTGGSYEQYF. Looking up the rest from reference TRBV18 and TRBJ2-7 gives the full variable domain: NAGVMQNPRHLVRRRGQEARLRCSPMKGHSHVYWYRQLPEEGLKFMVYLQKENIIDESGMPKERFSAEFPKEGPSILRIQQVVRGDSAAYFCASSQVTGTGGSYEQYFGPGTRLTVT.

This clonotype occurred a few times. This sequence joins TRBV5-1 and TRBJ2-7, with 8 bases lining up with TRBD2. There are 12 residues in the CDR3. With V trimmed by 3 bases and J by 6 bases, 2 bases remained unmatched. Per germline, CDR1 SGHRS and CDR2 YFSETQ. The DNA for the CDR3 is TGCGCCAGCAGCTCGGGAGGGAGCGAGCAGTACTTC. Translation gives CASSSGGSEQYF.

CDR3 residues: CASSQRGNEQYF. CDR3 DNA sequence: TGTGCCAGCAGCCAGAGGGGGAACGAGCAGTACTTC. V gene TRBV7-9 combines with J gene TRBJ2-7; tentatively, D is TRBD1 (6 bases). The CDR3 runs 12 residues. Trimming cost V 5 bases and J 5 bases, with 10 bases left between them. Germline CDR1 reads SEHNR; CDR2 reads FQNEAQ (reference sequence).

The CDR3 reads CSAAPWWWGPGETQYF. CDR3 in DNA: TGCAGTGCGGCTCCCTGGTGGTGGGGGCCAGGAGAGACCCAGTACTTC. The chain links TRBV20-1 to TRBJ2-5; D might be TRBD1 (6 bases). CDR3 size: 16 residues. Germline V gene lookup returns CDR1 DFQATT and CDR2 SNEGSKA (reference sequence). V shed 6 bases and J shed 4 bases, with 24 bases lying between them.

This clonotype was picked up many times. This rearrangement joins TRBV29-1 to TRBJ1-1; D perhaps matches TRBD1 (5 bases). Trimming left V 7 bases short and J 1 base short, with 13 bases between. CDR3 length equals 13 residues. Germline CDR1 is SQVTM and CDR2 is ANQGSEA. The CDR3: CSASFGANTEAFF. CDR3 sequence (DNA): TGCAGCGCCTCCTTCGGGGCGAACACTGAAGCTTTCTTT.

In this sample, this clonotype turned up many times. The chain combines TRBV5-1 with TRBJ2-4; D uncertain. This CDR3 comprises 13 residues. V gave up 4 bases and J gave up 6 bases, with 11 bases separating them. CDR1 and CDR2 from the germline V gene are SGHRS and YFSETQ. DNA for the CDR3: TGCGCCAGCAGCGAGGAAGCCCCAAACATTCAGTACTTC. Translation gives CASSEEAPNIQYF.

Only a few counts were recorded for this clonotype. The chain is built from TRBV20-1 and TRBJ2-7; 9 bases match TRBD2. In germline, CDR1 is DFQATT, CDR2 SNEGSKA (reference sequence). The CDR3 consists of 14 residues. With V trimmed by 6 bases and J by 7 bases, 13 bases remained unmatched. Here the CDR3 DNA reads TGCAGTGCGGCGGGGGGGGGGAAAATATTTGAGCAGTACTTC. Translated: CSAAGGGKIFEQYF.

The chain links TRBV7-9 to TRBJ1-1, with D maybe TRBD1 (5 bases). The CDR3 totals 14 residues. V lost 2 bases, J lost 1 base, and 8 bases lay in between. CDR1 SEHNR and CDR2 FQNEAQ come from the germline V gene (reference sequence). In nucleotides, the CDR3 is TGTGCCAGCAGCTTAAAAGGGACGAACACTGAAGCTTTCTTT. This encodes CASSLKGTNTEAFF.